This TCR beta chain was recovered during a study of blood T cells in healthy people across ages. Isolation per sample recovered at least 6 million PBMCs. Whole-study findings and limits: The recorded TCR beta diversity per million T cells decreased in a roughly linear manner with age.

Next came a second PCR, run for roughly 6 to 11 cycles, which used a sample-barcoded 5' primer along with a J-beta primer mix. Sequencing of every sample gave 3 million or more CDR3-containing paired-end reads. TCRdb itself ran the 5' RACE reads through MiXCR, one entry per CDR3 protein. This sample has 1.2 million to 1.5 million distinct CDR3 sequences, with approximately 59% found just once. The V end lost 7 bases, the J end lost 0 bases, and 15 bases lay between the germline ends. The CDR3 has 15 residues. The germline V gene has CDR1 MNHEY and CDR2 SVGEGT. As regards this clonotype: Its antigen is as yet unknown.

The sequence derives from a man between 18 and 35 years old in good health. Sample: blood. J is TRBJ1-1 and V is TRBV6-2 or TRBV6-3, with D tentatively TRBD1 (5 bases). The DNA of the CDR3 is TGTGCCAGCATTCAGACAGCCACTTTGAACACTGAAGCTTTCTTT. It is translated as CASIQTATLNTEAFF.